The present TCR beta chain was sequenced within a study of cytomegalovirus exposure and HLA in healthy donors (dated by TCRdb to about 2017). For the wider study: According to an earlier analysis of 550 to 700 of the donors, some 170 million T cells yielded 95 million to 140 million unique TCR beta sequences and 276 Gb of sequence data. In a later analysis, previously published TCR beta repertoires from roughly 710 donors were re-analyzed and high-resolution HLA genotyping was added so that TCR occurrence patterns could be studied. The study aimed to test whether signatures of past pathogen exposure could be identified by cataloging public T cell receptors. Along with the roughly 670-subject first cohort, a separate validation cohort of over 90 different subjects was used. The genetic ancestry cluster associated with self-reported Caucasian donors included over 65% of the roughly 400 genotyped donors. To predict cytomegalovirus infection status, the study brought together high-throughput TCR immunosequencing, statistical association of individual TCRs with disease status, and machine learning. Roughly 300 gigabases of sequencing data and approximately 84 million unique TCR sequences were included in an early release covering roughly 700 HLA-typed donors. Rather than drawing on any new phenotypic data, the later analysis identified candidate immune exposures from TCR beta sequences and the way those sequences occurred across donors. Using immunosequencing, the study profiled T cell repertoires from 500 to 800 subjects and related those repertoires to cytomegalovirus serostatus. Typing coverage varied by locus: roughly 629-630 donors for A, B, C, DRB1 and DQB1; roughly 560 for DQA1; more than 600 for DPA1; 450 to 480 for DPB1. Because of strong linkage in the cohort, roughly five DR-DQ haplotypes were treated as single units for association and clustering. A later genetic analysis took genome-wide SNP genotypes for about 65% of the 666 donors and used that subset as a discovery cohort. HLA typing covered class I and class II loci at four-digit resolution. On average, over 200,000 unique TCR beta nucleotide sequences were sequenced per donor among a few hundred genotyped donors of the cohort, with approximately 18% of those sequences being non-productive. Donor age, sex, ethnicity and CMV serostatus were compiled alongside the repertoire data. All discovery cohort repertoires had been generated on a single sequencing platform. An earlier analysis of 587 of the donors used high-throughput TCR beta sequencing to judge whether each TCR beta V gene segment behaved as functional or pseudogenic. General findings and caveats noted by the study authors: The classifier was reported to diagnose cytomegalovirus status with high specificity and sensitivity in both the original cohort and the validation cohort. In vitro tests confirmed that a few of the cytomegalovirus-associated TCR beta chains recognize cytomegalovirus antigens. In a later analysis, HLA-associated TCR beta chains were found to be more clonally expanded and to have lower generation probabilities than equally common non-associated chains. A group of highly shared sequence variants was considered likely to be a technical artifact of the sequencing pipeline. Immune exposure information for the cohort was limited to CMV serostatus. Linkage disequilibrium might explain the correlated functional status among segregating V segments, but an unknown experimental factor could not be ruled out. Most CMV-associated TCR beta chains appeared to be HLA-restricted in a later analysis, and the HLA associations seemed to be driven largely by CMV exposure. In a later analysis, TCR association rates were found to vary across HLA loci, with the most associated TCRs seen for DRB1 alleles and the fewest for HLA-C alleles. Because some donors lacked HLA typing at each locus, the association tests relied only on the typed subset. The study listed 150 to 200 TCR beta chains as associated with cytomegalovirus. The earlier analysis of 587 of the donors excluded approximately 15 rarely observed V segments, including chromosome 9 orphons, because counts were too low. A later analysis reported that several top co-occurrence clusters appeared linked to parvovirus B19, influenza, CMV and Epstein-Barr virus. The authors suggested that the approach could potentially be extended to other disease states and immunological phenotypes. This cohort had only TCR beta chains sequenced, and the lack of alpha or paired-chain data limited which features could be detected. At a false discovery rate of 0.05, a later analysis linked under 20,000 TCR beta sequences to specific HLA alleles. A further reported finding was that TCR beta sequences accurately predicted the HLA-A and HLA-B alleles for most subjects in the first cohort. Broadly in line with IMGT annotations, most TCR beta V segments showed up in productive rearrangements about 87% or about 30% of the time in an earlier analysis of around 550 of the donors. A later genetic analysis reported fewer N-insertions in productive TCRs among donors in an Asian-associated ancestry cluster than the approximately 670-donor mean. Assigning TCR associations to individual alleles was difficult when HLA alleles, especially DR and DQ, strongly co-occurred. V-gene and J-gene trimming of TCR beta chains was associated with a missense DCLRE1C variant in a later genetic analysis, and the association was replicated in an independent cohort. The 87-base-pair reads could not distinguish some IMGT-functional V segments, including TRBV6-2 and TRBV6-3, so those segments were excluded. Sequencing depth was assumed to be roughly uniform across donors in the presence/absence analyses, though that assumption may not hold. Across donors, most TCR sequences were observed very rarely, whereas some public TCRs were present in many individuals.

In total, more than 500 healthy bone marrow donors made up the cohort. Cohort members were all nominally healthy when sampled, although unrecorded immune exposures were likely present. The donor tested CMV seropositive and was one of the 289 seropositive cohort members. A peripheral blood sample was collected from each donor, and TCR beta sequencing was performed on peripheral blood mononuclear cells. The Qiagen DNeasy Blood Extraction Kit was used to extract genomic DNA from the blood cell samples. Concerning this clone: No cognate antigen has been identified for it.

The library was obtained by the immunoSEQ multiplex PCR assay. The multiplex PCR relied on a mix of 60 forward primers for TCR Vbeta segments and 13 reverse primers for TCR Jbeta segments. The CDR3 region of rearranged TCR beta genes was amplified from genomic DNA with a multiplex PCR assay. The amplified TCR beta libraries were sequenced on the Illumina HiSeq System as 87-base-pair reads. The source study handled its data this way. Across the 600 to 700 repertoires, a later analysis counted approximately 75 million unique TCR beta chains, around 11 million of which were shared by at least two donors. To remove PCR and sequencing errors, raw reads were error-corrected and collapsed into unique sequences using a nearest-neighbor algorithm that merged closely related sequences. CDR3 sequences were aligned to IMGT reference sequences to assign V, D and J gene segments. For a sequence to be retained, a match of at least six nucleotides was required to both a V gene segment and a J gene segment. Rearrangements were called productive when the CDR3 lacked stop codons and stayed in frame with V and J; all others were non-productive. Following IMGT convention, CDR3 was defined as the stretch from the second conserved V-encoded cysteine up to the conserved J-encoded phenylalanine. In an earlier analysis of just under 600 of the donors, sequences lacking an unambiguous match to a single V gene segment were excluded. In an earlier analysis of around 600 of the donors, V segments were called functional above 56.7% productive rearrangements and were called segregating when the between-donor standard deviation exceeded 5%. To diagnose cytomegalovirus status from the catalog of TCR beta chain sequences, a statistical classification framework was built. A later analysis assigned V and J genes by comparing TCR nucleotide sequences with IMGT/GENE-DB human TR gene sequences. A later analysis assigned CDR3 sequences and most-parsimonious VDJ recombination scenarios with the TCRdist pipeline. In a later analysis, every TCR beta chain was defined by the combination of its CDR3 amino acid sequence and its V-gene family, and reads without a unique V-gene family were dropped. To address suspected cross-contamination and a sequencing artifact, a later analysis removed approximately 590 highly shared, low-generation-probability nucleotide sequences. In a later analysis, a clonal expansion index for each public chain was calculated from normalized within-repertoire ranks of inferred template counts. In a later analysis, generation probabilities were computed with a VDJ recombination model fitted to out-of-frame rearrangements, and the resulting probabilities were checked against IGoR. In a later analysis, TCR-TCR, TCR-HLA and TCR-CMV co-occurrence was scored with hypergeometric tests, and a repertoire-size bias correction was applied to TCR pairs. In a later analysis, false discovery rates were estimated by permuting HLA or CMV assignments 20 times. A later analysis grouped co-occurring TCRs with DBSCAN, adding TCRdist sequence similarity when clustering within HLA-allele-positive subsets. Repertoires with fewer than 30,000 or more than 120,000 public chains, plus five repertoires with anomalous nucleotide sharing, were excluded from co-occurrence clustering. TCRdb took over this immuneACCESS table, retaining in-frame rearrangements with V and J assigned. Such tables are incomplete; in checked studies, under half of the missing clones stem from an unresolved V gene, and the remainder is unexplained. That table gives V, J and clone size, and the DNA gave D and trimming. This sample's table contains more than 40,000 clones. 20% to 30% of the sample rests with the top ten.

V loses 5 bases of germline sequence and J loses 0 bases, and the interval between the two ends is 14 bases. There are 16 amino acids in the CDR3, from cysteine to phenylalanine inclusive. Only the CDR3 portion is preserved as DNA: 48 bases, with reading frame beginning at the first base. CDR1 is given as SEHNR and CDR2 as FQNEAQ, both from the germline V gene (reference sequence). Sequenced input: PBMCs. The chain is made from TRBV7-9 and TRBJ1-3; the D gene is perhaps TRBD1, from 6 matching bases. The receptor comes from a man between 40 and 49 years old in good health and CMV-seropositive. This receptor carries the CDR3 CASSRTALASGNTIYF. The base sequence is TGTGCCAGCAGCAGGACAGCTTTAGCCTCTGGAAACACCATATATTTT.